These T cell receptor beta chains were read from a single sample in a study of T cell repertoires in cytomegalovirus infection. TCRdb fed the reads into MiXCR, producing one record per CDR3 protein. The sample carries some 350,000 distinct CDR3 sequences, about a sixth recorded once. Sequenced material: PBMCs. The receptors were sampled from a human donor in good health (CMV status not recorded). Some clones in this sample may be carry-over from other donors' samples. The CDR3 runs from the conserved cysteine through the conserved F or W. Each record gives: CDR3 DNA, CDR3 protein, V gene, D gene, J gene, clone size. D genes are given only for firm matches. Expanded clones are given a class, and other clones once, few, many or no size at all.

CDR3nt: TGCAGCGTCGCAAATACCCCGGGGACGGGGGAGCTGTTTTTT
CDR3aa: CSVANTPGTGELFF
v_gene: TRBV29-1
d_gene: .
j_gene: TRBJ2-2
abundance: .

CDR3nt: TGTGCCATCAAAGGGAGGGAGTACGAGCAGTACTTC
CDR3aa: CAIKGREYEQYF
v_gene: TRBV10-3
d_gene: TRBD2
j_gene: TRBJ2-7
abundance: .

CDR3nt: TGCAGCGTTGATTGGGGCCGGGGGGGCCCAGATACGCAGTATTTT
CDR3aa: CSVDWGRGGPDTQYF
v_gene: TRBV29-1
d_gene: TRBD2
j_gene: TRBJ2-3
abundance: .

CDR3nt: TGCAGTGCTAGAGATCCCGCGGGAGGTAGCGGGGAGCTGTTTTTT
CDR3aa: CSARDPAGGSGELFF
v_gene: TRBV20-1
d_gene: TRBD2
j_gene: TRBJ2-2
abundance: .

CDR3nt: TGTGCCAGCAGCTTGGGTCAGGGTTTGAACACTGAAGCTTTCTTT
CDR3aa: CASSLGQGLNTEAFF
v_gene: TRBV7-2
d_gene: .
j_gene: TRBJ1-1
abundance: many

CDR3nt: TGTGCCAGCAGTGATACAGGGGATGGCCCCTATAATTCACCCCTCCACTTT
CDR3aa: CASSDTGDGPYNSPLHF
v_gene: TRBV19
d_gene: TRBD1
j_gene: TRBJ1-6
abundance: .

CDR3nt: TGTGCCAGCAGCTCACAGGGCTCTGAAGCTTTCTTT
CDR3aa: CASSSQGSEAFF
v_gene: TRBV11-2
d_gene: .
j_gene: TRBJ1-1
abundance: many

CDR3nt: TGTGCCAGCAGCTTCGGCAGGGGTACGGATGAAAAACTGTTTTTT
CDR3aa: CASSFGRGTDEKLFF
v_gene: TRBV7-6
d_gene: .
j_gene: TRBJ1-4
abundance: .

CDR3nt: TGTGCCAGCAGTTTTGGGACAGAGCCGTACGAGCAGTACTTC
CDR3aa: CASSFGTEPYEQYF
v_gene: TRBV12-3/TRBV12-4
d_gene: TRBD1
j_gene: TRBJ2-7
abundance: .

CDR3nt: TGCAGTGCTAGAGTAGGAGTCGAGTTTCATGAGCAGTTCTTC
CDR3aa: CSARVGVEFHEQFF
v_gene: TRBV20-1
d_gene: .
j_gene: TRBJ2-1
abundance: .

CDR3nt: TGTGCCAGCAGCCCACCGGGACAGGGGCTCATTCACTCCTACAATGAGCAGTTCTTC
CDR3aa: CASSPPGQGLIHSYNEQFF
v_gene: TRBV7-9
d_gene: TRBD1
j_gene: TRBJ2-1
abundance: .

CDR3nt: TGTGCCAGCAGCTTGGTGGGCGTCCCTAACTATGGCTACACCTTC
CDR3aa: CASSLVGVPNYGYTF
v_gene: TRBV5-4
d_gene: .
j_gene: TRBJ1-2
abundance: few

CDR3nt: TGCAGCGTAGGACGGGACAGTACAGATACGCAGTATTTT
CDR3aa: CSVGRDSTDTQYF
v_gene: TRBV29-1
d_gene: TRBD1
j_gene: TRBJ2-3
abundance: .

CDR3nt: TGTGCCAGCAGCTTAGGCGGCGGGGGGGCCGAAGAGCAGTACTTC
CDR3aa: CASSLGGGGAEEQYF
v_gene: TRBV7-6
d_gene: TRBD2
j_gene: TRBJ2-7
abundance: once

CDR3nt: TGTGCCAGCAGCGTAGGACCCGATCCCTACGAGCAGTACTTC
CDR3aa: CASSVGPDPYEQYF
v_gene: TRBV9
d_gene: .
j_gene: TRBJ2-7
abundance: few

CDR3nt: TGTGCCAGCAGCCTCTCGGGACTAGCGGGGGATAGCTCCTACAATGAGCAGTTCTTC
CDR3aa: CASSLSGLAGDSSYNEQFF
v_gene: TRBV7-9
d_gene: TRBD2
j_gene: TRBJ2-1
abundance: many

CDR3nt: TGTGCCAGCAGTTTTGACGGGGGGGCCTACGAGCAGTACTTC
CDR3aa: CASSFDGGAYEQYF
v_gene: TRBV12-3/TRBV12-4
d_gene: TRBD2
j_gene: TRBJ2-7
abundance: many

CDR3nt: TGCGCCAGCAGCCAAGCGGGGGTTAACTATGGCTACACCTTC
CDR3aa: CASSQAGVNYGYTF
v_gene: TRBV4-1
d_gene: .
j_gene: TRBJ1-2
abundance: .

CDR3nt: TGTGCCAGCAGCTTACAGGGAAGCCTTGGAAACACCATATATTTT
CDR3aa: CASSLQGSLGNTIYF
v_gene: TRBV7-9
d_gene: .
j_gene: TRBJ1-3
abundance: .

CDR3nt: TGTGCCAGCAGGGCAACAGGTGGTGGGGCCAACGTCCTGACTTTC
CDR3aa: CASRATGGGANVLTF
v_gene: TRBV7-8
d_gene: .
j_gene: TRBJ2-6
abundance: .

CDR3nt: TGCAGTGCAGGGACAGGGCGCGATGAGCAGTTCTTC
CDR3aa: CSAGTGRDEQFF
v_gene: TRBV20-1
d_gene: TRBD1
j_gene: TRBJ2-1
abundance: few

CDR3nt: TGTGCCAGCACCCAGGGGGCGGTCGACACTGAAGCTTTCTTT
CDR3aa: CASTQGAVDTEAFF
v_gene: TRBV28
d_gene: TRBD1
j_gene: TRBJ1-1
abundance: .

CDR3nt: TGTGCCAGCAGCTCGCTAGGGGATACTAACTATGGCTACACCTTC
CDR3aa: CASSSLGDTNYGYTF
v_gene: TRBV11-2
d_gene: .
j_gene: TRBJ1-2
abundance: many

CDR3nt: TGTGCCAGCAGCTTAGCGCAGGGGAGCTCCTACAATGAGCAGTTCTTC
CDR3aa: CASSLAQGSSYNEQFF
v_gene: TRBV7-6
d_gene: .
j_gene: TRBJ2-1
abundance: many

CDR3nt: TGTGCCAGCAGTCAGGACAGGGTTGGAGAGACCCAGTACTTC
CDR3aa: CASSQDRVGETQYF
v_gene: TRBV28
d_gene: TRBD1
j_gene: TRBJ2-5
abundance: .

CDR3nt: TGTGCCAGTAGTAATCCGGGACCTAGCACAGATACGCAGTATTTT
CDR3aa: CASSNPGPSTDTQYF
v_gene: TRBV19
d_gene: .
j_gene: TRBJ2-3
abundance: .

CDR3nt: TGTGCCAGCAGCTTAATCTTCAGGGGGCTCGAGCAGTACTTC
CDR3aa: CASSLIFRGLEQYF
v_gene: TRBV7-2
d_gene: TRBD1
j_gene: TRBJ2-7
abundance: many

CDR3nt: TGTGCCAGCAGCTTTGGAGCGGGAGAAGGGTATCGGTACTTC
CDR3aa: CASSFGAGEGYRYF
v_gene: TRBV7-6
d_gene: TRBD2
j_gene: TRBJ2-7
abundance: .

CDR3nt: TGTGCCAGCAGCCGAACAGGGGGCAGGACTGGGGCCAACGTCCTGACTTTC
CDR3aa: CASSRTGGRTGANVLTF
v_gene: TRBV7-2
d_gene: TRBD1
j_gene: TRBJ2-6
abundance: many

CDR3nt: TGTGCCAGTAGTATAACCCTAGCGGGGGCTCCCTACGAGCAGTACTTC
CDR3aa: CASSITLAGAPYEQYF
v_gene: TRBV19
d_gene: TRBD2
j_gene: TRBJ2-7
abundance: many

CDR3nt: TGCAGTGCTACGGATGTAGCGGGAGTCCATGAGCAGTTCTTC
CDR3aa: CSATDVAGVHEQFF
v_gene: TRBV20-1
d_gene: TRBD2
j_gene: TRBJ2-1
abundance: .

CDR3nt: TGTGCCAGTAGTCTCCGACTAGCGGGAGTCTCCGAGCAGTACTTC
CDR3aa: CASSLRLAGVSEQYF
v_gene: TRBV19
d_gene: TRBD2
j_gene: TRBJ2-7
abundance: .

CDR3nt: TGTGCCAGCAGTTATGGTGGACCCCTCTCTGGAAACACCATATATTTT
CDR3aa: CASSYGGPLSGNTIYF
v_gene: TRBV6-6
d_gene: .
j_gene: TRBJ1-3
abundance: .

CDR3nt: TGTGCCAGCAGCTTAGTTAGGGTGGGTGCCTACGAGCAGTACTTC
CDR3aa: CASSLVRVGAYEQYF
v_gene: TRBV7-2
d_gene: .
j_gene: TRBJ2-7
abundance: many

CDR3nt: TGTGCCAGCATTTCGGATCCTGGAAACACCATATATTTT
CDR3aa: CASISDPGNTIYF
v_gene: TRBV25-1
d_gene: .
j_gene: TRBJ1-3
abundance: few

CDR3nt: TGCAGTGCTCGACAGGGAGGGAGCAATCAGCCCCAGCATTTT
CDR3aa: CSARQGGSNQPQHF
v_gene: TRBV20-1
d_gene: TRBD1
j_gene: TRBJ1-5
abundance: few

CDR3nt: TGTGCCAGCAGTCCCCATTCAGGGGACGGCTATGGCTACACCTTC
CDR3aa: CASSPHSGDGYGYTF
v_gene: TRBV12-3/TRBV12-4
d_gene: .
j_gene: TRBJ1-2
abundance: .